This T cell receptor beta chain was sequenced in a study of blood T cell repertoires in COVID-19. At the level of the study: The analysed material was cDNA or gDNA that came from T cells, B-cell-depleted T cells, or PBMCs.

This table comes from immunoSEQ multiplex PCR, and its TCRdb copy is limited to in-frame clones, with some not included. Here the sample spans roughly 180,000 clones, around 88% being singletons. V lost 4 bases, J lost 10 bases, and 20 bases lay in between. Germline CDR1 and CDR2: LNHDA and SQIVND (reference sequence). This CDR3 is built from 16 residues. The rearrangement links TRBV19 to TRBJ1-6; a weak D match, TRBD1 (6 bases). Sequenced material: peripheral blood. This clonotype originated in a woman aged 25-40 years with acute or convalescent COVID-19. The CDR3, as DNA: TGTGCCAGTAGTACCAAGGTGACAGGCTGGGAGTCACCCCTCCACTTT. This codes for CASSTKVTGWESPLHF.